The TCR beta chain under discussion was sequenced for a study of blood T cell repertoires in COVID-19. As for the study in general: Samples taken during acute and convalescent COVID-19 were collected in the United States, Italy and Spain. T cells, B-cell-depleted T cells, or PBMCs supplied cDNA or gDNA.

Under the authors' procedure: Using reference gene primer amplification, nucleated cell counts were estimated. The assay was immunoSEQ multiplex PCR, and TCRdb's table has in-frame clones only and misses some. V, J and clone size reflect that table, while D and trimming were determined from the DNA. The sample shows hundreds of thousands of clones, about 89% of them seen only once. Seattle enrolled patients during active infection and tracked them longitudinally. The clonotype comes from a woman in her twenties or thirties with COVID-19, enrolled during active disease. Material for sequencing was peripheral blood.

DNA of the CDR3: TGTGCCAGCAGGGGAGGGGAAATTAATTCACCCCTCCACTTT. Translated, it gives CASRGGEINSPLHF. The chain recombines TRBV2 with TRBJ1-6; D might be TRBD1 (5 bases). The ends were cut back, 6 bases at V and 6 bases at J, with 12 bases in the middle. This CDR3 region has 14 residues. The germline V gene has CDR1 SNHLY and CDR2 FYNNEI.